These T cell receptor beta chains were read from a single sample in a study of T cell responses to AZD1222 COVID-19 vaccine. Clones were sequenced by immunoSEQ multiplex PCR, and TCRdb holds only the in-frame ones, with some missing. The table shows about 190,000 clones, with approximately 92% occurring only once. Sample: peripheral blood, taken on day 0 of AZD1222 vaccination. The receptor set was obtained from an adult in good health. Each CDR3 is given with its conserved first and last residue. A D gene is named only where the DNA matches it firmly. Clone size appears in some rows only: once, few, many, or a class for an expanded clone.

D gene	V gene	clone size	J gene	CDR3 protein	CDR3 DNA
.	TRBV21-1	.	TRBJ2-7	CASIPSTRATLPGF	TGTGCCAGCATCCCCTCAACTCGGGCAACATTACCGGGCTTC
.	TRBV7-9	once	TRBJ2-7	CASSLVSPAAYEQYF	TGTGCCAGCAGCTTAGTTTCGCCAGCCGCCTACGAGCAGTACTTC
.	TRBV9	.	TRBJ1-6	CASSKGPDNSPLHF	TGTGCCAGCAGCAAGGGACCGGATAATTCACCCCTCCACTTT
.	TRBV11-2	.	TRBJ2-5	CASSVGLPQETQYF	TGTGCCAGCAGCGTCGGACTACCACAAGAGACCCAGTACTTC
TRBD1	TRBV9	.	TRBJ2-1	CASSALTGENEQFF	TGTGCCAGCAGCGCCTTGACAGGGGAGAATGAGCAGTTCTTC
TRBD1	TRBV28	.	TRBJ2-4	CASSLQGNIQYF	TGTGCCAGCAGCCTACAGGGGAACATTCAGTACTTC
.	TRBV7-9	few	TRBJ1-2	CASSFGAGDGYTF	TGTGCCAGCAGCTTTGGGGCAGGGGATGGCTACACCTTC
.	TRBV5-1	.	TRBJ1-5	CASSLAGTSNQPQHF	TGCGCCAGCAGCTTGGCCGGCACTAGCAATCAGCCCCAGCATTTT
.	TRBV24-1	.	TRBJ2-3	CATSDLQEGGRTDTQYF	TGTGCCACCAGTGATTTGCAGGAGGGGGGACGCACAGATACGCAGTATTTT
TRBD1	TRBV18	.	TRBJ2-7	CASSLSSGTATYEQYF	TGTGCCAGCTCGCTCTCATCCGGGACAGCGACCTACGAGCAGTACTTC
.	TRBV21-1	.	TRBJ2-7	CASSKGKVLYEQYF	TGTGCCAGCAGCAAAGGGAAAGTTCTCTACGAGCAGTACTTC
.	TRBV6-5	once	TRBJ1-1	CASSWGGKLPNEAFF	TGTGCCAGCAGCTGGGGGGGCAAACTACCAAATGAAGCTTTCTTT
.	TRBV19	.	TRBJ2-2	CASMIGQNTGELFF	TGTGCCAGTATGATCGGACAGAACACCGGGGAGCTGTTTTTT
TRBD2	TRBV7-3	.	TRBJ2-1	CASSLGPSLGLASEQFF	TGTGCCAGCAGCTTAGGTCCGTCCCTGGGACTAGCGTCGGAGCAGTTCTTC
TRBD2	TRBV24-1	.	TRBJ2-1	CATSDSSGGPEQFF	TGTGCCACCAGTGACTCTAGCGGGGGGCCCGAGCAGTTCTTC
.	TRBV2	.	TRBJ1-5	CASSEMRTGNQPQHF	TGTGCCAGCAGTGAAATGAGGACGGGAAATCAGCCCCAGCATTTT
.	TRBV15	.	TRBJ1-3	CATRSVSGNTIYF	TGTGCCACCAGGTCAGTTTCTGGAAACACCATATATTTT
.	TRBV2	.	TRBJ2-6	CASGGRQSSGANVLTF	TGTGCCAGCGGGGGCCGACAGTCCTCTGGGGCCAACGTCCTGACTTTC
.	TRBV2	.	TRBJ1-2	CASSEGRGSGGYTF	TGTGCCAGCAGTGAAGGCCGGGGGTCGGGCGGCTACACCTTC
.	TRBV11-2	.	TRBJ2-1	CASSPPGDPYNEQFF	TGTGCCAGCAGCCCCCCAGGTGACCCATACAATGAGCAGTTCTTC
.	TRBV5-6	.	TRBJ1-5	CASSLWGSNQPQHF	TGTGCCAGCAGCTTGTGGGGGAGCAATCAGCCCCAGCATTTT
.	TRBV11-2	.	TRBJ1-1	CASNKKQGDMNTEAFF	TGTGCCAGCAACAAAAAACAGGGAGACATGAACACTGAAGCTTTCTTT
TRBD1	TRBV5-6	.	TRBJ1-2	CASSSFDRELDGYTF	TGTGCCAGCAGCTCCTTCGACAGGGAACTCGATGGCTACACCTTC
.	TRBV28	.	TRBJ2-7	CASSSLLEGGYEQYF	TGTGCCAGCAGTTCCCTGTTAGAGGGCGGCTACGAGCAGTACTTC
.	TRBV7-2	.	TRBJ1-2	CASSLRDTTLYGYTF	TGTGCCAGCAGCTTGCGGGACACTACTTTGTATGGCTACACCTTC
TRBD1	TRBV11-1	.	TRBJ1-1	CASSARDRGTEAFF	TGTGCCAGCAGCGCCCGGGACAGGGGCACTGAAGCTTTCTTT
.	TRBV7-9	.	TRBJ1-3	CASSGGQTYSGNTIYF	TGTGCCAGCAGCGGCGGACAGACGTACTCTGGAAACACCATATATTTT
TRBD1	TRBV19	.	TRBJ2-6	CASSPGQWANVLTF	TGTGCCAGTAGCCCGGGACAGTGGGCCAACGTCCTGACTTTC
TRBD1	TRBV27	.	TRBJ1-5	CASRKDDLWTGDNQPQHF	TGTGCCAGCAGAAAGGACGACCTTTGGACAGGGGACAATCAGCCCCAGCATTTT
.	TRBV5-3	once	TRBJ2-1	CARSLGQTTSVNAGQFF	TGTGCCAGAAGCTTAGGACAGACTACTAGTGTCAATGCGGGGCAGTTCTTC
.	TRBV30	few	TRBJ1-5	CAWSESRIPSNQPQHF	TGTGCCTGGAGCGAGTCTCGGATACCTAGCAATCAGCCCCAGCATTTT
.	TRBV4-3	.	TRBJ1-2	CASSQDPGALGANYGYTF	TGCGCCAGCAGCCAAGATCCGGGGGCTCTCGGTGCTAACTATGGCTACACCTTC
.	TRBV6-2/TRBV6-3	.	TRBJ2-7	CASSYRSYEQYF	TGTGCCAGCAGTTACAGGAGCTACGAGCAGTACTTC
.	TRBV27	.	TRBJ2-6	CASSSWGGGSGANVLTF	TGTGCCAGCAGTTCGTGGGGGGGCGGATCTGGGGCCAACGTCCTGACTTTC
.	TRBV5-5	.	TRBJ1-2	CASSLVVRPADLYGYTF	TGTGCCAGCAGCTTGGTAGTCAGGCCTGCCGACCTTTATGGCTACACCTTC
.	TRBV4-3	.	TRBJ1-1	CASSQFFLGNTEAFF	TGCGCCAGCAGCCAATTTTTTTTGGGCAACACTGAAGCTTTCTTT
.	TRBV9	.	TRBJ2-7	CASSVAGGSPYEQYF	TGTGCCAGCAGCGTAGCTGGGGGCTCCCCCTACGAGCAGTACTTC
.	TRBV6-5	.	TRBJ1-5	CASSPGFNNQPQHF	TGTGCCAGCAGTCCTGGGTTCAACAATCAGCCCCAGCATTTT
.	TRBV27	.	TRBJ1-2	CASKAYPRSRAETYGYTF	TGTGCCAGCAAAGCCTACCCCCGGTCCCGGGCTGAGACCTATGGCTACACCTTC
TRBD1	TRBV28	.	TRBJ1-5	CASSPLEGARRSNQPQHF	TGTGCCAGCAGTCCCCTGGAGGGGGCAAGACGAAGCAATCAGCCCCAGCATTTT
TRBD2	TRBV15	.	TRBJ2-5	CATSRTSKNGETQYF	TGTGCCACCAGCAGGACTAGCAAAAACGGGGAGACCCAGTACTTC
.	TRBV15	.	TRBJ1-4	CATSRDGQYPDEKLFF	TGTGCCACCAGCAGAGACGGGCAGTATCCAGATGAAAAACTGTTTTTT
.	TRBV5-1	.	TRBJ1-1	CASSLDGGPMNTEAFF	TGCGCCAGCAGCTTGGATGGGGGCCCGATGAACACTGAAGCTTTCTTT
TRBD2	TRBV7-8	medium-sized	TRBJ2-5	CASSSTSGGEETQYF	TGTGCCAGCAGCTCGACTAGCGGGGGGGAAGAGACCCAGTACTTC
.	TRBV19	.	TRBJ1-6	CASSTTGRSYNSPLHF	TGTGCCAGTAGCACTACAGGGCGTTCCTATAATTCACCCCTCCACTTT